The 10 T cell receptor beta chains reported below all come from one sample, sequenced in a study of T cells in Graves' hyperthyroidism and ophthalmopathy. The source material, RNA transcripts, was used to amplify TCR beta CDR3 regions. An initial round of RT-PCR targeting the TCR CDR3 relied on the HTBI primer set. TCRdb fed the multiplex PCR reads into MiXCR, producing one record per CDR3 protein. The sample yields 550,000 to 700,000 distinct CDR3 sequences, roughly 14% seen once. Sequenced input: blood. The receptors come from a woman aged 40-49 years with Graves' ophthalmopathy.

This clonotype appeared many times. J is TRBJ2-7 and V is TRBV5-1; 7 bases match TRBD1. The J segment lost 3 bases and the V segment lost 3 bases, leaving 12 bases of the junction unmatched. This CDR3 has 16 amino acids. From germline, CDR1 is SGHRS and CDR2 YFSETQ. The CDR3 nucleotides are TGCGCCAGCAGCTACAACCCCCGGGACAGAGACTACGAGCAGTACTTC. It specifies CASSYNPRDRDYEQYF. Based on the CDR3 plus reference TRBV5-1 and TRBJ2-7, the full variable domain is KAGVTQTPRYLIKTRGQQVTLSCSPISGHRSVSWYQQTPGQGLQFLFEYFSETQRNKGNFPGRFSGRQFSNSRSEMNVSTLELGDSALYLCASSYNPRDRDYEQYFGPGTRLTVT.

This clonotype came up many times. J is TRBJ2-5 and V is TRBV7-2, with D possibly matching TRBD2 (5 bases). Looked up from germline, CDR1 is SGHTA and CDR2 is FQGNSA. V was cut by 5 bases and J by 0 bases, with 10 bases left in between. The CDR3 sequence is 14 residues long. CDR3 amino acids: CASSPDSNQETQYF. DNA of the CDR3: TGTGCCAGCAGCCCGGACTCAAACCAAGAGACCCAGTACTTC. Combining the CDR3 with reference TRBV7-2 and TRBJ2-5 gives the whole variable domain GAGVSQSPSNKVTEKGKDVELRCDPISGHTALYWYRQSLGQGLEFLIYFQGNSAPDKSGLPSDRFSAERTGGSVSTLTIQRTQQEDSAVYLCASSPDSNQETQYFGPGTRLLVL.

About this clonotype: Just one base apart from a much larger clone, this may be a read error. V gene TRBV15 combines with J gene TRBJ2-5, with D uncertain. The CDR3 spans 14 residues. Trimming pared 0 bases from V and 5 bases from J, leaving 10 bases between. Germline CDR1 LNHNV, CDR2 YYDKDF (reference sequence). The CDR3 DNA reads TGTGCCACCAGCAGAGATAGTAGTTCGGAGACCCAGTACTTC. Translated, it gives CATSRDSSSETQYF.

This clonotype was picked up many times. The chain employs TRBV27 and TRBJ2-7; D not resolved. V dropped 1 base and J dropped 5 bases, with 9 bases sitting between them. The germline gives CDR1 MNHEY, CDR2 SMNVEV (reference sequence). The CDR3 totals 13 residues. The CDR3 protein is CASSLWGSHEQYF. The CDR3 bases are TGTGCCAGCAGTTTATGGGGATCCCACGAGCAGTACTTC.

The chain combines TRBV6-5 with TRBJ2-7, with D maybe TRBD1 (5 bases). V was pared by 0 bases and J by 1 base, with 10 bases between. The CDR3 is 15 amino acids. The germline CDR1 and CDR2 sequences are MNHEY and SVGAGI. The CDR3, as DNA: TGTGCCAGCAGTTACTCGATTCGACAGTCCTACGAGCAGTACTTC. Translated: CASSYSIRQSYEQYF.

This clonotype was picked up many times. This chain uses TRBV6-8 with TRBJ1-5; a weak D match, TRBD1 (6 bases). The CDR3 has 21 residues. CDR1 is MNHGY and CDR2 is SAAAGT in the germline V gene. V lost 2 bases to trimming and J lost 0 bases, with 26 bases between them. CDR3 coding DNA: TGTGCCAGCAGTTACACTATACGGAACCGGGACACACGTTATAGCAATCAGCCCCAGCATTTT. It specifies CASSYTIRNRDTRYSNQPQHF.

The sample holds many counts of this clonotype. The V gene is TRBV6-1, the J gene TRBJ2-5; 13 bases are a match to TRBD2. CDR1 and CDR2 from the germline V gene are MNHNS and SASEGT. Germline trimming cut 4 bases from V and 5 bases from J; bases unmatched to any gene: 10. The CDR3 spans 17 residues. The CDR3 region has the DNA TGTGCCAGCAGTGCACTAGCGGGAGGGCCGGAGGAGGAGACCCAGTACTTC. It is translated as CASSALAGGPEEETQYF.

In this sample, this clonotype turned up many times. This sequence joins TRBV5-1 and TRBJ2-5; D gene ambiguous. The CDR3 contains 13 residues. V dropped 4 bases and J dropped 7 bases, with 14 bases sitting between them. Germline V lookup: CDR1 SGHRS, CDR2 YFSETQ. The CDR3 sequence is CASSPYDAGTQYF. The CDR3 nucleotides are TGCGCCAGCAGCCCCTACGACGCTGGGACCCAGTACTTC. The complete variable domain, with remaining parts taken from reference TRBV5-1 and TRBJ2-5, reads KAGVTQTPRYLIKTRGQQVTLSCSPISGHRSVSWYQQTPGQGLQFLFEYFSETQRNKGNFPGRFSGRQFSNSRSEMNVSTLELGDSALYLCASSPYDAGTQYFGPGTRLLVL.

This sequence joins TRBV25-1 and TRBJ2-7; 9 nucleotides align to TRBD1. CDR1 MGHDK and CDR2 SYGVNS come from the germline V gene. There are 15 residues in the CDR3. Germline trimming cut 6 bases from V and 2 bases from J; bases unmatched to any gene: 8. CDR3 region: CASRKVGTGTYEQYF. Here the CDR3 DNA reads TGTGCCAGCAGGAAGGTAGGGACAGGGACCTACGAGCAGTACTTC.

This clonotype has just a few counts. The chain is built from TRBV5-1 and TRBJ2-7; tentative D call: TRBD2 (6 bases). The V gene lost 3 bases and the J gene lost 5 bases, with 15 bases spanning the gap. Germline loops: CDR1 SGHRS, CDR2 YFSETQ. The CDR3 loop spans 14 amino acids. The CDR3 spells CASSSGGTHDEQYF. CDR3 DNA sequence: TGCGCCAGCAGCTCTGGGGGGACCCACGACGAGCAGTACTTC.